The 22 T cell receptor beta chains below come from one sample, sequenced in a study of T cell repertoires in cytomegalovirus infection. Via MiXCR, TCRdb re-called the reads, giving one row per CDR3 protein. This table has a few hundred thousand distinct CDR3 sequences, 15% to 20% appearing once. What was sequenced was CD8+ T cells from PBMCs. These receptors were taken from a human donor in good health (CMV status not recorded). Some clones in this sample may be carry-over from other donors' samples.

This clonotype has just a few counts. V gene TRBV19 combines with J gene TRBJ2-2; D is uncertain. The CDR3 sequence is 16 residues long. Trimming took off 4 bases at V and 7 bases at J, with 19 bases between the two ends. The germline V gene has CDR1 LNHDA and CDR2 SQIVND (reference sequence). The CDR3 sequence is CASSRRTPLDGGELFF. The CDR3 coding sequence is TGTGCCAGTAGTAGGCGGACCCCACTTGACGGCGGGGAGCTGTTTTTT.

The CDR3 DNA sequence: TGTGCCACCAGCAGAGATCGAGGAATGAACACTGAAGCTTTCTTT. This gives the protein CATSRDRGMNTEAFF. V and J are TRBV15 and TRBJ1-1; D remains ambiguous. The germline V gene encodes CDR1 LNHNV and CDR2 YYDKDF (reference sequence). Trimming pared 0 bases from V and 0 bases from J, leaving 8 bases between. There are 15 residues in the CDR3.

V gene TRBV24-1 combines with J gene TRBJ2-3, with no clear D. The CDR3 length is 14 residues. The germline gives CDR1 KGHDR, CDR2 SFDVKD. Trimming pared 3 bases from V and 4 bases from J, leaving 10 bases between. The CDR3 DNA reads as TGTGCCACCAGTGATAAGGCAGAGGCAGATACGCAGTATTTT. This encodes CATSDKAEADTQYF.

This clonotype has ten or more counts. The chain links TRBV7-9 to TRBJ1-5, with D perhaps matching TRBD1 (5 bases). The CDR3 is 13 residues long. CDR1 is SEHNR and CDR2 is FQNEAQ in the germline V gene (reference sequence). V lost 4 bases and J 5 bases, leaving 9 bases between the germline ends. The DNA for the CDR3 is TGTGCCAGCAGCTATAGGGGAGATCAGCCCCAGCATTTT. Its translation is CASSYRGDQPQHF.

This clonotype has just a few counts. One end of the junction does not line up with germline, which may come from a read error. V is TRBV6-5 and J is TRBJ2-7, with 7 positions matching TRBD1. From germline, CDR1 is MNHEY and CDR2 SVGAGI. The CDR3 has 13 residues. The chain's CDR3 is CASIDRASYEQYF. The CDR3 DNA is TGTGCTAGCATAGACAGGGCCTCCTACGAGCAGTACTTC.

This clonotype was recorded many times. This chain connects TRBV7-8 to TRBJ2-7; 8 positions agree with TRBD1. V trimming: 4 bases; J trimming: 6 bases; junction bases outside the gene matches: 5. This CDR3 is built from 13 residues. From germline, CDR1 is SGHVS and CDR2 FQNEAQ. CDR3 residues: CASSSQGAGEQYF. DNA for the CDR3: TGTGCCAGCAGCTCGCAGGGGGCGGGCGAGCAGTACTTC.

Remarks on this clonotype: This may come from a read error, since a much larger clone is one base off. CDR3 region: CASSSYCGWPSTDTQYF. CDR3 coding DNA: TGTGCCAGCAGTTCATACTGCGGGTGGCCGAGCACAGATACGCAGTATTTT. The chain uses TRBV28 and TRBJ2-3; D is possibly TRBD2 (5 bases). CDR1 MDHEN and CDR2 SYDVKM come from the germline V gene. Trimming took 4 bases from V and 0 from J, leaving 17 bases between them. CDR3 length: 17 amino acids.

This clonotype appeared a few times. CDR3 bases: TGTGCCAGCAGCTTGGCCGGGACAGGGAGTCGACTGAACACTGAAGCTTTCTTT. Its protein is CASSLAGTGSRLNTEAFF. The chain has TRBV5-6 and TRBJ1-1, with 9 bases aligning to TRBD1. The CDR3 covers 18 residues. Germline lookup yields CDR1 SGHDT and CDR2 YYEEEE. Trimming removed 0 bases from V and 0 bases from J; junction bases left unmatched: 9.

This clonotype was counted ten times or more. The chain is built from TRBV29-1 and TRBJ1-2; 10 bases line up with TRBD1. V lost 7 bases to trimming and J lost 3 bases; unmatched junction nucleotides: 2. The CDR3 covers 12 residues. Germline CDR1 reads SQVTM; CDR2 reads ANQGSEA. CDR3 DNA: TGCAGCGGAGGGACAGGGGACTATGGCTACACCTTC. As protein: CSGGTGDYGYTF.

The table lists this clonotype with many counts. The V gene is TRBV7-9, the J gene TRBJ2-3; D possibly corresponds to TRBD1 (6 bases). Germline V CDR1 and CDR2: SEHNR, FQNEAQ (reference sequence). The V end lost 0 bases, the J end lost 0 bases, and 13 bases lay between the germline ends. The CDR3 is 17 residues long. Written as DNA, the CDR3 is TGTGCCAGCAGCTTAGCCAACAGGGAACTTAGCACAGATACGCAGTATTTT. Translation: CASSLANRELSTDTQYF.

This clonotype turned up a few times. The J gene is TRBJ2-1, the V gene TRBV5-6, with 12 positions matching TRBD1. V trimming: 9 bases; J trimming: 4 bases; junction bases outside the gene matches: 8. The germline V gene encodes CDR1 SGHDT and CDR2 YYEEEE. The CDR3 extends over 15 amino acids. CDR3 loop: CATLGQGASYNEQFF. CDR3 nucleotide sequence: TGTGCCACCCTGGGACAGGGGGCTTCTTACAATGAGCAGTTCTTC.

This clonotype has a handful of counts. This chain uses TRBV7-9 with TRBJ2-7, with a weak D call TRBD2 (5 bases). This CDR3 comprises 13 residues. The germline CDR1 and CDR2 sequences are SEHNR and FQNEAQ (reference sequence). V was pared by 1 base and J by 5 bases, with 9 bases between. The CDR3 region is CASSLGLANEQYF. The CDR3 nucleotides read TGTGCCAGCAGCTTAGGGCTAGCCAACGAGCAGTACTTC. Together with reference TRBV7-9 and TRBJ2-7, the CDR3 gives the full variable domain: DTGVSQNPRHKITKRGQNVTFRCDPISEHNRLYWYRQTLGQGPEFLTYFQNEAQLEKSRLLSDRFSAERPKGSFSTLEIQRTEQGDSAMYLCASSLGLANEQYFGPGTRLTVT.

This clonotype occurred many times. The genes are TRBV6-1 and TRBJ1-1; D perhaps matches TRBD1 (5 bases). Per the germline V gene, CDR1 is MNHNS and CDR2 is SASEGT. This CDR3 is built from 15 residues. V was shortened by 5 bases and J by 5 bases, with 18 bases between the two germline ends. The CDR3 sequence: CASSHPRQGGTEAFF. The CDR3 coding sequence is TGTGCCAGCAGTCACCCCCGGCAGGGAGGGACTGAAGCTTTCTTT.

The sample holds many counts of this clonotype. The chain carries TRBV7-2 and TRBJ2-5; D may match TRBD1 or TRBD2 (5 bases each). V lost 3 bases and J lost 5, with 13 bases in between. CDR3 length: 14 residues. Germline CDR1 and CDR2: SGHTA and FQGNSA. The CDR3 region has the DNA TGTGCCAGCAGCTTTTTCCCGGGGACGGAGACCCAGTACTTC. Translation gives CASSFFPGTETQYF.

This clonotype was observed a few times. V usage is TRBV20-1 and J usage is TRBJ1-2; a weak D match, TRBD1 (6 bases). V was cut by 5 bases and J by 2 bases, with 33 bases left in between. The CDR3 consists of 20 residues. CDR1 and CDR2 from the germline V gene are DFQATT and SNEGSKA (reference sequence). The CDR3 loop reads CSAPVDSLSPGSPPNYGYTF. The CDR3 coding sequence is TGCAGTGCTCCCGTGGACAGTCTAAGCCCGGGCTCACCGCCCAACTATGGCTACACCTTC.

This clonotype occurred many times. The CDR3 sequence: CASSQWGEQYF. CDR3 bases: TGTGCCAGCTCTCAATGGGGCGAGCAGTACTTC. V is TRBV7-2 and J is TRBJ2-7; D gene unclear. The germline gives CDR1 SGHTA, CDR2 FQGNSA. The length of the CDR3 is 11 residues. With 8 bases removed from V and 6 bases from J, the gap between germline ends came to 11 bases.

The J gene is TRBJ1-2, the V gene TRBV7-9; no firm D call. Between the trimmed V and J ends, which lost 1 base and 6 bases, there was a span of 3 bases. The CDR3 loop spans 11 amino acids. Germline V gene data show CDR1 as SEHNR and CDR2 as FQNEAQ (reference sequence). CDR3 sequence: CASSLVDGYTF. The CDR3 coding sequence is TGTGCCAGCAGCTTAGTGGATGGCTACACCTTC.

The chain employs TRBV9 and TRBJ1-1; no firm D call. V was shortened by 0 bases and J by 0 bases, with 6 bases between the two germline ends. The V gene's germline CDR1 is SGDLS and CDR2 YYNGEE. This CDR3 is 14 amino acids long. The chain's CDR3 is CASSVGGMNTEAFF. CDR3 DNA sequence: TGTGCCAGCAGCGTAGGAGGGATGAACACTGAAGCTTTCTTT.

This clonotype appeared many times. The CDR3 DNA follows: TGTGCCAGCAGCCTAGGACAGGCCTATGGCTACACCTTC. Protein sequence: CASSLGQAYGYTF. J is TRBJ1-2 and V is TRBV12-3 or TRBV12-4; 7 nucleotides line up with TRBD1. The ends lost 6 bases at V and 4 bases at J; junction bases unmatched: 5. The length of the CDR3 is 13 residues.

The V gene is TRBV20-1, the J gene TRBJ1-1; D may be TRBD1 (5 bases). Trimming removed 0 bases at V and 7 bases at J, with 9 bases between. The CDR3 consists of 12 residues. Looked up from germline, CDR1 is DFQATT and CDR2 is SNEGSKA (reference sequence). CDR3 loop: CSARDGTFEAFF. In DNA, the CDR3 is TGCAGTGCTAGAGATGGGACCTTTGAAGCTTTCTTT.

This clonotype was picked up a small number of times. The rearrangement uses TRBV6-2 or TRBV6-3 and TRBJ2-1; D not resolved. The length of the CDR3 is 12 residues. V gave up 10 bases and J gave up 9 bases, with 16 bases separating them. Germline V gene lookup returns CDR1 MNHEY and CDR2 SVGEGT. CDR3 sequence reads: CATSAVSFEQFF. The CDR3 region has the DNA TGTGCCACATCAGCTGTTAGTTTTGAGCAGTTCTTC.

This clonotype has just a few counts. The chain has TRBV12-3 or TRBV12-4 and TRBJ1-1; no firm D call. V was shortened by 4 bases and J by 1 base, with 7 bases between the two germline ends. The CDR3 totals 13 residues. CDR3 loop: CASSSFWNTEAFF. CDR3 DNA sequence: TGTGCCAGCAGTTCATTCTGGAACACTGAAGCTTTCTTT.